Listed below are T cell receptor beta chains from one sample, sequenced in a study of cytomegalovirus exposure and HLA in healthy donors. Sequenced by immunoSEQ multiplex PCR; TCRdb stores in-frame clones only, minus some. The table counts approximately 150,000 clones; approximately 1% lies in the top ten. Sequencing was performed on PBMCs. Receptors were obtained from a male donor in good health and CMV-seronegative. The CDR3 runs from the conserved cysteine through the conserved F or W. The D gene is left open where the match is weak.

V	D	J	CDR3	DNA
TRBV10-3	.	TRBJ2-7	CAISESQGSGAYEQYF	TGTGCCATCAGTGAGTCCCAGGGTAGCGGCGCATACGAGCAGTACTTC
TRBV7-9	TRBD1	TRBJ1-6	CASSLALPGTGHNSPLHF	TGTGCCAGCAGCTTAGCGCTCCCCGGGACAGGGCACAATTCACCCCTCCACTTT
TRBV7-9	.	TRBJ1-1	CASSYGGGEASF	TGTGCCAGCAGCTACGGGGGAGGTGAAGCTTCCTTT
TRBV18	.	TRBJ2-6	CASSPLSSGANVLTF	TGTGCCAGCTCACCACTGAGCTCTGGGGCCAACGTCCTGACTTTC
TRBV9	TRBD1	TRBJ2-1	CASSDRVGLYNEQFF	TGTGCCAGCAGTGACAGGGTTGGATTATACAATGAGCAGTTCTTC
TRBV27	.	TRBJ1-5	CASSLGGPNNQPQHF	TGTGCCAGCAGTTTAGGAGGGCCCAACAATCAGCCCCAGCATTTT
TRBV27	.	TRBJ2-7	CASSATGYEQYF	TGTGCCAGCAGTGCGACAGGTTACGAGCAGTACTTC
TRBV30	TRBD2	TRBJ2-7	CAWTSGSHEQYF	TGTGCCTGGACTAGCGGGAGTCACGAGCAGTACTTC
TRBV5-1	.	TRBJ2-1	CASSRAERPYNEQFF	TGCGCCAGCAGTCGAGCGGAACGTCCCTACAATGAGCAGTTCTTC
TRBV25-1	.	TRBJ2-7	CASSEYDEQYF	TGTGCCAGCAGTGAATACGACGAGCAGTACTTC
TRBV7-8	TRBD2	TRBJ2-7	CASSQQPPGLGSYEQYF	TGTGCCAGCAGCCAACAACCACCGGGACTAGGCTCCTACGAGCAGTACTTC
TRBV6-6	.	TRBJ2-1	CASRSQLSSYNEQFF	TGTGCCAGCAGGAGCCAACTGTCGAGTTACAATGAGCAGTTCTTC
TRBV5-1	TRBD2	TRBJ2-1	CASSSGPSGTYNEQFF	TGCGCCAGCAGCTCGGGACCTAGCGGCACCTACAATGAGCAGTTCTTC
TRBV29-1	.	TRBJ1-1	CSVDRRGKNTEAFF	TGCAGCGTTGATAGGAGGGGCAAGAACACTGAAGCTTTCTTT